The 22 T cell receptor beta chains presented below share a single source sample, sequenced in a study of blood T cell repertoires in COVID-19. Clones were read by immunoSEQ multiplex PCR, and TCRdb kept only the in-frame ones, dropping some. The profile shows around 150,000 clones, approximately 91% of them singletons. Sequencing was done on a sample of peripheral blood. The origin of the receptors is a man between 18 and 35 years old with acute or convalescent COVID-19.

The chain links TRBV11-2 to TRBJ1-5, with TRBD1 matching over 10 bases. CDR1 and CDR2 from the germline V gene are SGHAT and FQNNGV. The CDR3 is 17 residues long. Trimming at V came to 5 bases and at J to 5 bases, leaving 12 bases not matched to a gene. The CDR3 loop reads CASSPGDRGTMYQPQHF. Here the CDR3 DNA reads TGTGCCAGCAGCCCAGGGGACAGGGGAACAATGTATCAGCCCCAGCATTTT. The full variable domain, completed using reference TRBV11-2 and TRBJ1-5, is EAGVAQSPRYKIIEKRQSVAFWCNPISGHATLYWYQQILGQGPKLLIQFQNNGVVDDSQLPKDRFSAERLKGVDSTLKIQPAKLEDSAVYLCASSPGDRGTMYQPQHFGDGTRLSIL.

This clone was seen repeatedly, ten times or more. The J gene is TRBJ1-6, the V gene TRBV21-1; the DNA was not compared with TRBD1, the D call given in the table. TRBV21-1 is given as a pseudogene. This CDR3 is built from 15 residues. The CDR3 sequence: CASSTRVGRNSPLHF. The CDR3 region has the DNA TGTGCCAGCAGCACCAGGGTGGGTCGTAATTCACCCCTCCACTTT.

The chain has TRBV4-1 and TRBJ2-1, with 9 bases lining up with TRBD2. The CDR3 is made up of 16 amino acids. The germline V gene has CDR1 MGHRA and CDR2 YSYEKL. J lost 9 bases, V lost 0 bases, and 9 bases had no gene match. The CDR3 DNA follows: TGCGCCAGCAGCCAAGATACCAGCGGGGGGTCTGGTGAGCAGTTCTTC. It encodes CASSQDTSGGSGEQFF.

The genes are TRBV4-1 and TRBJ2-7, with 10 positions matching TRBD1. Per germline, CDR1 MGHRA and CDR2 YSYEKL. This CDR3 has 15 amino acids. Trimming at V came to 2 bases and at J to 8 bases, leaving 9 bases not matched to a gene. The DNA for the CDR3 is TGCGCCAGCAGCCAACTACCGGGACAGGGGTTTCAGCAGTACTTC. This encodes CASSQLPGQGFQQYF.

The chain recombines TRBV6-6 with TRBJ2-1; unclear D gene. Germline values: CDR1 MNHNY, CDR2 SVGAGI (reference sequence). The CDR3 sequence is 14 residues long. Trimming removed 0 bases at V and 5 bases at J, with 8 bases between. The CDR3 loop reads CASSYSNIHNEQFF. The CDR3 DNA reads TGTGCCAGCAGTTACTCGAACATCCACAATGAGCAGTTCTTC.

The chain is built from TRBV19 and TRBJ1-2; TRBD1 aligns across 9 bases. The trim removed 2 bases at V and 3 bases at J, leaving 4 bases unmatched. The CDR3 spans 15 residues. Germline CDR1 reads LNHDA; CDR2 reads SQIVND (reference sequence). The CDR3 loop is CASSIRTGADYGYTF. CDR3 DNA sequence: TGTGCCAGTAGTATAAGGACAGGGGCTGACTATGGCTACACCTTC.

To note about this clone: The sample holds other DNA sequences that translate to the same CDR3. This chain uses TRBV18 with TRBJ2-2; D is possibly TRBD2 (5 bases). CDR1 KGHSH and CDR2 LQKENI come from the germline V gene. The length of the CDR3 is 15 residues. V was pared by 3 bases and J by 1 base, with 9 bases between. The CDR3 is CASSPLAGNTGELFF. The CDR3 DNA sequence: TGTGCCAGCTCACCTCTGGCGGGGAACACCGGGGAGCTGTTTTTT. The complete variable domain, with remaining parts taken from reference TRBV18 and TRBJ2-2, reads NAGVMQNPRHLVRRRGQEARLRCSPMKGHSHVYWYRQLPEEGLKFMVYLQKENIIDESGMPKERFSAEFPKEGPSILRIQQVVRGDSAAYFCASSPLAGNTGELFFGEGSRLTVL.

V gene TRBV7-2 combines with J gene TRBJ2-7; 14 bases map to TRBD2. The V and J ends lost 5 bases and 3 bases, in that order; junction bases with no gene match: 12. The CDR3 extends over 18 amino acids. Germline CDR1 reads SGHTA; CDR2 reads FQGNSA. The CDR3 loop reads CASSPRTSGGTESYEQYF. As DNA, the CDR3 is TGTGCCAGCAGCCCGCGGACTAGCGGGGGGACCGAAAGCTACGAGCAGTACTTC.

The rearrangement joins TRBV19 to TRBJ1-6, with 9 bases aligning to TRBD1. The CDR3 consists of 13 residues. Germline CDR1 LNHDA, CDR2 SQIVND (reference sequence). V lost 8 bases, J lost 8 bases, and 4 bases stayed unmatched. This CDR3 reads CASLGQGYSPLHF. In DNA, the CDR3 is TGTGCCAGTCTGGGACAGGGTTATTCACCCCTCCACTTT.

CDR3 sequence reads: CSAGQKLNEKLFF. CDR3 in DNA: TGCAGCGCAGGACAGAAACTTAATGAAAAACTGTTTTTT. The chain joins TRBV29-1 to TRBJ1-4; weak D call: TRBD1 (6 bases). The CDR3 loop spans 13 amino acids. Germline V gene data show CDR1 as SQVTM and CDR2 as ANQGSEA. V was clipped by 7 bases and J by 4 bases, with 13 bases between them.

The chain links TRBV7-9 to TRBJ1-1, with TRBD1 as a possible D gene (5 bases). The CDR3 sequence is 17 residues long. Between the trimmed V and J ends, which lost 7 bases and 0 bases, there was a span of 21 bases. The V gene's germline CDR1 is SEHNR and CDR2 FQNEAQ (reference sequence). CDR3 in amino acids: CASTPQPGQGLNTEAFF. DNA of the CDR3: TGTGCCAGCACCCCCCAACCAGGGCAGGGCCTGAACACTGAAGCTTTCTTT.

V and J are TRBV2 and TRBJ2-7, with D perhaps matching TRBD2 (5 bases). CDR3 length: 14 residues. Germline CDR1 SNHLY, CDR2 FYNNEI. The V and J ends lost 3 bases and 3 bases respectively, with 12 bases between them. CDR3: CASSDDMGSYEQYF. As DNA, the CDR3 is TGTGCCAGCAGTGACGACATGGGGAGCTACGAGCAGTACTTC.

CDR3 nucleotides: TGTGCCAGGGGTCTCGCCGGGACACTCAACAATCAGCCCCAGCATTTT. Encoded protein: CARGLAGTLNNQPQHF. This chain uses TRBV27 with TRBJ1-5, with D perhaps TRBD1 (6 bases). Between the trimmed V and J ends, which lost 9 bases and 3 bases, there was a span of 21 bases. CDR3 size: 16 residues. The germline CDR1 and CDR2 sequences are MNHEY and SMNVEV (reference sequence).

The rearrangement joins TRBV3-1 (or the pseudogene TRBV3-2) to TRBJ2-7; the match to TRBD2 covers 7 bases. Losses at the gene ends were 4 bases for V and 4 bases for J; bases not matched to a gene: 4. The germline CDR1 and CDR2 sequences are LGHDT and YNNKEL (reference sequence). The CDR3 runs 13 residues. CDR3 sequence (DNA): TGTGCCAGCAGCCGAGCGGGGATTTACGAGCAGTACTTC. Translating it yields CASSRAGIYEQYF.

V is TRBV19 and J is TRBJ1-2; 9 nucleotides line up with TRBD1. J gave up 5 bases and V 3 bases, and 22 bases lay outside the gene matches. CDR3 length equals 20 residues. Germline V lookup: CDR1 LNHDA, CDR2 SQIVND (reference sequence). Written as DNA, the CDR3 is TGTGCCAGTAGTATTCCACGCATCTGGGACAGGGAACAACCAATGTATGGCTACACCTTC. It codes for CASSIPRIWDREQPMYGYTF.

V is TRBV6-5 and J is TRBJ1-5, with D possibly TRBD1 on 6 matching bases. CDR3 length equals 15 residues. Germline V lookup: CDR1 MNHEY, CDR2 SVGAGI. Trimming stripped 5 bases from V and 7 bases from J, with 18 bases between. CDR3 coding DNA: TGTGCCAGCAGTAGGGGGGGAGCAACCGGGCAGCCCCAGCATTTT. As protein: CASSRGGATGQPQHF.

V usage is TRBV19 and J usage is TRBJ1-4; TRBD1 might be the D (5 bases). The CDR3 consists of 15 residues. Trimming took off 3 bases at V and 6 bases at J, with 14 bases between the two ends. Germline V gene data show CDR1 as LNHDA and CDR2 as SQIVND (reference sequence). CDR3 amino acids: CASSMWGGTDEKLFF. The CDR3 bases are TGTGCCAGTAGTATGTGGGGGGGAACCGATGAAAAACTGTTTTTT.

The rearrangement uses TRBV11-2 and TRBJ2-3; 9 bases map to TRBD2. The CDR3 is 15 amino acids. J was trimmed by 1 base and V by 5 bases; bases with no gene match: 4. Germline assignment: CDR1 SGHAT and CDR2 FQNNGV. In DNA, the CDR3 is TGTGCCAGCAGCCAGATAGCGGGGGGCACAGATACGCAGTATTTT. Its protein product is CASSQIAGGTDTQYF.

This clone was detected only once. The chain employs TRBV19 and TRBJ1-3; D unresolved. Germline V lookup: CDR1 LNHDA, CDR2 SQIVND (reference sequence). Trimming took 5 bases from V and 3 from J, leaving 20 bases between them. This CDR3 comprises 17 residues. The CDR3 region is CASSPLGGGVNGNTIYF. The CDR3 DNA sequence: TGTGCCAGTAGTCCCCTCGGAGGTGGGGTGAATGGAAACACCATATATTTT.

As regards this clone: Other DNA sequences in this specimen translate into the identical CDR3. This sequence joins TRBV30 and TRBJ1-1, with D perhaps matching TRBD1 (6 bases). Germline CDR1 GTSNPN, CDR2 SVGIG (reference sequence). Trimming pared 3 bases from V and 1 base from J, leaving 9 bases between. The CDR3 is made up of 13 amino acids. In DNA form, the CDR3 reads TGTGCCTGGAGAGACAGGCCGAACACTGAAGCTTTCTTT. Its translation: CAWRDRPNTEAFF.

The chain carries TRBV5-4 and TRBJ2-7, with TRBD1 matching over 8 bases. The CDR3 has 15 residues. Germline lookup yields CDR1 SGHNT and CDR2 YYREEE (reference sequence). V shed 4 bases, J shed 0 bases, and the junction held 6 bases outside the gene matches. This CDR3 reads CASSAGGPSSYEQYF. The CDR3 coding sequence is TGTGCCAGCAGCGCAGGGGGCCCGAGCTCCTACGAGCAGTACTTC.

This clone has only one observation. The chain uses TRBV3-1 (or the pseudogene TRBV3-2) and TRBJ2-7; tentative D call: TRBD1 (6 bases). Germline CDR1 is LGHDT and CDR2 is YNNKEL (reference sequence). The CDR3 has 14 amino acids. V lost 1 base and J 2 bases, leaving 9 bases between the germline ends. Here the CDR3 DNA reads TGTGCCAGCAGCCAAGTAAGGGGGACCTACGAGCAGTACTTC. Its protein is CASSQVRGTYEQYF.